This T cell receptor beta chain was observed in a study of tumor-infiltrating lymphocytes in primary liver carcinoma. TCR beta cDNA was prepared out of approximately 500 ng total RNA by means of a constant-region primer. Amplification in three nested multiplex PCR rounds with slightly modified ARM-PCR gave rise to TCR beta libraries. The first two PCR rounds used TRBV1-TRBV30 primers with a Cbeta primer, about 9 cycles each. In TCRdb, the multiplex PCR reads were re-called with MiXCR into one record per CDR3 protein. Of approximately 110,000 distinct CDR3 sequences listed, roughly three fifths were seen once; the top ten hold approximately 8%. By proportion, this clonotype is medium-sized (0.01 to 0.1%). CDR1 and CDR2 (germline): SGHAT, FQDESV (reference sequence). This CDR3 contains 14 residues. Trimming removed 3 bases at V and 2 bases at J, with 11 bases between. The tissue used was unsorted bulk material of about 19-30 mg. RNA and DNA were co-extracted from it with the AllPrep DNA/RNA mini kit.

The chain uses TRBV11-1 and TRBJ2-7; tentative D call: TRBD2 (5 bases). The TCR was taken from a woman aged 60-70 years with primary liver carcinoma and hepatitis B virus infection. The specimen sequenced was liver tumor tissue from sampling region 3. The subset was: tumor region T3, left-lateral pole. The CDR3, as DNA: TGTGCCAGCAGCTTTCGAGCGGTGACCTACGAGCAGTACTTC. Its translation: CASSFRAVTYEQYF.